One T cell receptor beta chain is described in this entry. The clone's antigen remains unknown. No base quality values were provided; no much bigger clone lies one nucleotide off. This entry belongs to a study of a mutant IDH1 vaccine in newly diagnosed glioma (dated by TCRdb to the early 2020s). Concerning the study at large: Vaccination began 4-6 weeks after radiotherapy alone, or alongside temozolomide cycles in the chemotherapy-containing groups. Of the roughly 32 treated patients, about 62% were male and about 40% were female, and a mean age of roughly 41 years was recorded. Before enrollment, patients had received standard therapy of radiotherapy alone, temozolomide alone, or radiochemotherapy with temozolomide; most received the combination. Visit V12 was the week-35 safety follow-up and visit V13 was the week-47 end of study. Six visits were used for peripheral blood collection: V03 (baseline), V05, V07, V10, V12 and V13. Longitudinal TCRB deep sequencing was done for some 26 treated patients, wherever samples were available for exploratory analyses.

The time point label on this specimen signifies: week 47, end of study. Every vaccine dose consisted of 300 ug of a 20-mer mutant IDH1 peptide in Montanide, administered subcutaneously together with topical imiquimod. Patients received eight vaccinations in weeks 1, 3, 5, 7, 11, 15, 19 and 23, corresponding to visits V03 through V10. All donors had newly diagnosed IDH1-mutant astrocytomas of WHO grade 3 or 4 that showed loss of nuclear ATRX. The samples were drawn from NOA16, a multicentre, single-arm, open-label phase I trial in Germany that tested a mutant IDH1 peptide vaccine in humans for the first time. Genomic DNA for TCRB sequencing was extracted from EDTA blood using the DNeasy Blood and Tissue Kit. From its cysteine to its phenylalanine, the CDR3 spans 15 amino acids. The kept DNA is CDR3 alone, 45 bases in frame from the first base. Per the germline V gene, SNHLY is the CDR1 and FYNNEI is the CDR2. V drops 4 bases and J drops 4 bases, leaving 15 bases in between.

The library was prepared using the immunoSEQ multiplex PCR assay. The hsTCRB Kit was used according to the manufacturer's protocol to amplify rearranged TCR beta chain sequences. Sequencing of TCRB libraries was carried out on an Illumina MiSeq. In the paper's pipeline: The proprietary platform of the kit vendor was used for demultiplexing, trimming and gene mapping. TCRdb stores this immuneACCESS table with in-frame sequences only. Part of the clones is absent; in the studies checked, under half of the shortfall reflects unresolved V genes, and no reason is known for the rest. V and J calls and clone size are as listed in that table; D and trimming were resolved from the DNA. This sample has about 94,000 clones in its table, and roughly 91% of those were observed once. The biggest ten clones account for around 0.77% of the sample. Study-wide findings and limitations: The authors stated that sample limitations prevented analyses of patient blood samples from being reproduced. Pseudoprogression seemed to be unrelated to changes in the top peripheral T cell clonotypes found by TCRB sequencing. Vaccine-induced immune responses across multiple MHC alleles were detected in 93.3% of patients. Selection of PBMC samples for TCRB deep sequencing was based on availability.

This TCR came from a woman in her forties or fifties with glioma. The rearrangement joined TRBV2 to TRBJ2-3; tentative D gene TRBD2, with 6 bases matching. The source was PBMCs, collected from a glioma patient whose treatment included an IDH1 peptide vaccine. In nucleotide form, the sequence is TGTGCCAGCAGTGTTCAGTACGGAGGGGCAGATACGCAGTATTTT. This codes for CASSVQYGGADTQYF.